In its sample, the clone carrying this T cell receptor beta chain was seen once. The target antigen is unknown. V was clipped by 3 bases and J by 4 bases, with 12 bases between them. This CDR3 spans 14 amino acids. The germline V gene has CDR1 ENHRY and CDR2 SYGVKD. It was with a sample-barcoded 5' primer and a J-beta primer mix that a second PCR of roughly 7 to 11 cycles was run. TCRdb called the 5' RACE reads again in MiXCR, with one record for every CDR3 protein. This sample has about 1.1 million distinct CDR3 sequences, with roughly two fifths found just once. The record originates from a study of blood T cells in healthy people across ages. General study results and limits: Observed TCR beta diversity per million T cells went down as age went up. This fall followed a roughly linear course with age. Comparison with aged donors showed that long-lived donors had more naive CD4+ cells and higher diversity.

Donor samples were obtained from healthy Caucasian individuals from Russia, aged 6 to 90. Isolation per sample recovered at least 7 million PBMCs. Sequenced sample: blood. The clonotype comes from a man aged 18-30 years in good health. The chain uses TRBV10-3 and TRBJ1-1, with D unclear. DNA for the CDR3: TGTGCCATCAGTGAAGAAAGTTGGCCCACTGAAGCTTTCTTT. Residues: CAISEESWPTEAFF.